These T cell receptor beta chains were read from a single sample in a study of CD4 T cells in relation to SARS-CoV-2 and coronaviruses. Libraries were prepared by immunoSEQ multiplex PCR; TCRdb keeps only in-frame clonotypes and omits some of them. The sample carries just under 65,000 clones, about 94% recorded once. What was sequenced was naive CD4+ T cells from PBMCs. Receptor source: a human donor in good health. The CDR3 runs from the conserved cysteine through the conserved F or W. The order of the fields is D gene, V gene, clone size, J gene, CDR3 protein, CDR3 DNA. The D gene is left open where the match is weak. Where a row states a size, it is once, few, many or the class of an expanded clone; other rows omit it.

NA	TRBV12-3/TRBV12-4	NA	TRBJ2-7	CASSLGTPEQYF	TGTGCCAGCAGTCTAGGGACACCGGAGCAGTACTTC
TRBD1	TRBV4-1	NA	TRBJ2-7	CASSPGQGGYEQYF	TGCGCCAGCAGCCCCGGACAGGGGGGGTACGAGCAGTACTTC
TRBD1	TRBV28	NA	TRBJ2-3	CASRWTGSTDTQYF	TGTGCCAGCAGGTGGACAGGGTCCACAGATACGCAGTATTTT
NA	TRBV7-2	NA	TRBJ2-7	CASRPKTVSNYEQYF	TGTGCCAGCAGACCGAAGACAGTATCGAACTACGAGCAGTACTTC
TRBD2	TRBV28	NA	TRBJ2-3	CASSLSSGRLNTDTQYF	TGTGCCAGCAGTTTATCTAGCGGGAGGTTAAACACAGATACGCAGTATTTT
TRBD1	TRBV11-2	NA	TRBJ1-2	CASSLGVGTGLGGYTF	TGTGCCAGCAGCTTAGGCGTTGGGACAGGGCTTGGGGGCTACACCTTC
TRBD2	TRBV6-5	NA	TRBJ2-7	CATKRTSGRYEQYF	TGTGCCACAAAAAGGACTAGCGGGAGATACGAGCAGTACTTC
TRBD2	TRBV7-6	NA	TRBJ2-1	CASTWTSGTEQFF	TGTGCCAGCACGTGGACTAGCGGGACTGAGCAGTTCTTC
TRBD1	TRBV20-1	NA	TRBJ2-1	CSASPGTGVFGNEQFF	TGCAGTGCTAGTCCGGGGACAGGGGTATTCGGGAATGAGCAGTTCTTC
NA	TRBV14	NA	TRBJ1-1	CASSQEGQKNTEAFF	TGTGCCAGCAGCCAAGAAGGGCAGAAGAACACTGAAGCTTTCTTT
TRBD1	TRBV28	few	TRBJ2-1	CASTGTGVRNEQFF	TGTGCCAGCACGGGGACAGGGGTTCGGAATGAGCAGTTCTTC
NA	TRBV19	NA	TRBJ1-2	CASSPEGTYGYTF	TGTGCCAGTAGTCCCGAGGGGACCTATGGCTACACCTTC
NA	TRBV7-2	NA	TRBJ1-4	CASSLAKGRTNEKLFF	TGTGCCAGCAGCTTAGCTAAGGGACGGACTAATGAAAAACTGTTTTTT
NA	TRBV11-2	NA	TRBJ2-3	CASSLAGAVDTQYF	TGTGCCAGCAGCTTAGCGGGAGCGGTAGATACGCAGTATTTT
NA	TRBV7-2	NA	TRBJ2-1	CASSLDSPSPPFF	TGTGCCAGCAGCTTAGATTCCCCATCTCCTCCGTTCTTC
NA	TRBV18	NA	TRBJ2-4	CASSPLGWENIQYF	TGTGCCAGCTCACCACTGGGTTGGGAAAACATTCAGTACTTC
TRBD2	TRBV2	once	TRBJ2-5	CAKASGETQYF	TGTGCCAAAGCTAGCGGAGAGACCCAGTACTTC
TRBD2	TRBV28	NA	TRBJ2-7	CASSLGGTGLWEQYF	TGTGCCAGCAGTTTGGGGGGGACCGGTTTGTGGGAGCAGTACTTC
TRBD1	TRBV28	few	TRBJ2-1	CASSLSTGVYNEQFF	TGTGCCAGCAGTTTGAGTACAGGGGTATACAATGAGCAGTTCTTC
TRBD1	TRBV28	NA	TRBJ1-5	CASSLRDRIKYQPQHF	TGTGCCAGCAGCCTTCGGGACAGAATAAAGTATCAGCCCCAGCATTTT
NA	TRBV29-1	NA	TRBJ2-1	CSVDGPGKGNNEQFF	TGCAGCGTTGATGGCCCGGGAAAGGGGAACAATGAGCAGTTCTTC
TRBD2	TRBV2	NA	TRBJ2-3	CASSHSGTSGRGTDTQYF	TGTGCCAGCAGCCACTCCGGGACTAGCGGGAGGGGCACAGATACGCAGTATTTT